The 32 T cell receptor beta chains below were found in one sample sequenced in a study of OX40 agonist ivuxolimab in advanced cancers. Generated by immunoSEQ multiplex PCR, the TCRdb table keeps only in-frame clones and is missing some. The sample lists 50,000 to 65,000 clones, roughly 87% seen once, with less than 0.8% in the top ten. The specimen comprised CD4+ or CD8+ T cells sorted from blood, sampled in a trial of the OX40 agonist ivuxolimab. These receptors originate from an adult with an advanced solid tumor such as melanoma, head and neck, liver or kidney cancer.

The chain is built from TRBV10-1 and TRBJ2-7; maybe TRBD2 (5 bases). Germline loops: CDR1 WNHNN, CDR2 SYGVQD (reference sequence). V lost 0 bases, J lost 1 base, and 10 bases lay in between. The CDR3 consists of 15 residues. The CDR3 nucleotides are TGCGCCAGCAGTGAGTCGGGGAGTAGGTCCTACGAGCAGTACTTC. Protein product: CASSESGSRSYEQYF.

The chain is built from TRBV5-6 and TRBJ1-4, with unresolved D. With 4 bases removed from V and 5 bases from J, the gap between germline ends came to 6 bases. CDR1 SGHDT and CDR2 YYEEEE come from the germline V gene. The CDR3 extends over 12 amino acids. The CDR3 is CASSGPNEKLFF. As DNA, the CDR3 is TGTGCCAGCAGCGGGCCCAATGAAAAACTGTTTTTT.

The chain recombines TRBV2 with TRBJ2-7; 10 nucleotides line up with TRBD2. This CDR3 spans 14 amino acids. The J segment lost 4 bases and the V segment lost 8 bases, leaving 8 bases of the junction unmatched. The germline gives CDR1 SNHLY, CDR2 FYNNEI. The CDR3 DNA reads TGTGCCAGCGGCCCACCGGGACTAGCGTACGAGCAGTACTTC. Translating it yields CASGPPGLAYEQYF.

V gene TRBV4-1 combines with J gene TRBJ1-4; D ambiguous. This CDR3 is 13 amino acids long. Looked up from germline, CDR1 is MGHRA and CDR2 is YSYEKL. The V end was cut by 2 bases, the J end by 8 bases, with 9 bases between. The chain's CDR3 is CASSQFGREKLFF. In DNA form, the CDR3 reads TGCGCCAGCAGCCAATTCGGACGGGAAAAACTGTTTTTT.

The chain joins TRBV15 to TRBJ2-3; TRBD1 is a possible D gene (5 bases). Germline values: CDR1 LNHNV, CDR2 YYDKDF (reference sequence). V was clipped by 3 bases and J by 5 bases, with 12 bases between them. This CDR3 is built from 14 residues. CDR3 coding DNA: TGTGCCACCAGCAGGGAAAAAGGGGAAGATACGCAGTATTTT. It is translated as CATSREKGEDTQYF.

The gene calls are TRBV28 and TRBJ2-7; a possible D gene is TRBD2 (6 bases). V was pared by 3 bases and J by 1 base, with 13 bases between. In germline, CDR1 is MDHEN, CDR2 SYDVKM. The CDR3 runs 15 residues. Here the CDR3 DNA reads TGTGCCAGCAGTTTGCGGCTAGCGAAATCCTACGAGCAGTACTTC. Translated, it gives CASSLRLAKSYEQYF.

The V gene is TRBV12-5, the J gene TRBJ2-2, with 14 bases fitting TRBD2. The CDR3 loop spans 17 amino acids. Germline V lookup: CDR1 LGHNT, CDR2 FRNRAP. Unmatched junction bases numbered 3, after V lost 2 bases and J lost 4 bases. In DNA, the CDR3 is TGTGCTAGTGGTTTGCAGACTAGCGGGAGGGCCACCGGGGAGCTGTTTTTT. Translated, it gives CASGLQTSGRATGELFF.

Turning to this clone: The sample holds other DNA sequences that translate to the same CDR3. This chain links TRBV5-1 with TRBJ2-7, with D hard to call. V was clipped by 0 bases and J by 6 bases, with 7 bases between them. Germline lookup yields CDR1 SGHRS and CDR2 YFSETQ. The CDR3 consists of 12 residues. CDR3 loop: CASSLEGSEQYF. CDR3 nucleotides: TGCGCCAGCAGCTTGGAAGGAAGCGAGCAGTACTTC.

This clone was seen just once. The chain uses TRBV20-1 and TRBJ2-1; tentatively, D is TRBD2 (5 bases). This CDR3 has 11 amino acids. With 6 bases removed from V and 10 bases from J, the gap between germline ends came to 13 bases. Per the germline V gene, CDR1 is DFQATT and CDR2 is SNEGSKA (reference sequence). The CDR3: CSAEGGREQFF. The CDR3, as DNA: TGCAGTGCCGAAGGAGGTAGAGAGCAGTTCTTC.

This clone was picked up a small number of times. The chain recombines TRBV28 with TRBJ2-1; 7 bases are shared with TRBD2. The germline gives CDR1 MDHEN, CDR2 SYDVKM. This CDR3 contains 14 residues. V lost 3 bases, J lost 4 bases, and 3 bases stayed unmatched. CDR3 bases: TGTGCCAGCAGTTTTTTGGGGGGGTACAATGAGCAGTTCTTC. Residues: CASSFLGGYNEQFF.

DNA of the CDR3: TGCAGTGCTACCACCCAGGGATCAGCTTTCTTT. It is translated as CSATTQGSAFF. The gene calls are TRBV20-1 and TRBJ1-1; D is perhaps TRBD1 (5 bases). Germline lookup yields CDR1 DFQATT and CDR2 SNEGSKA (reference sequence). Trimming stripped 4 bases from V and 10 bases from J, with 13 bases between. The CDR3 is 11 amino acids.

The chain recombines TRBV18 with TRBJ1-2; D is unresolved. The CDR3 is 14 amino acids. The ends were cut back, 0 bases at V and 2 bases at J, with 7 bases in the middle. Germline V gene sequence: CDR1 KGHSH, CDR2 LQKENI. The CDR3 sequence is CASSPPVVNYGYTF. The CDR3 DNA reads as TGTGCCAGCTCACCACCGGTAGTGAACTATGGCTACACCTTC.

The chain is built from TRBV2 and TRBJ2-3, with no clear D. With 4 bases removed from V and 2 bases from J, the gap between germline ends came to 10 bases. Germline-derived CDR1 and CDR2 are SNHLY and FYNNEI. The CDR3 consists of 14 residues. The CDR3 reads CASSVGSHTDTQYF. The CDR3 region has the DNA TGTGCCAGCAGTGTGGGCAGTCACACAGATACGCAGTATTTT.

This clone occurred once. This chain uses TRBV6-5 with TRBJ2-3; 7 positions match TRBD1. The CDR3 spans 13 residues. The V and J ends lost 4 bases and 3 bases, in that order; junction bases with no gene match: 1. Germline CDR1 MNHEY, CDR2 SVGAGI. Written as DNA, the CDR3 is TGTGCCAGCAGTTCACAGGGGACAGATACGCAGTATTTT. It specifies CASSSQGTDTQYF.

CDR3 sequence: CASSTSGGELFF. The CDR3 nucleotides are TGTGCCAGCAGCACTAGCGGCGGGGAGCTGTTTTTT. The gene calls are TRBV6-6 and TRBJ2-2; 8 bases align to TRBD2. The CDR3 loop spans 12 amino acids. Unmatched junction bases numbered 1, after V lost 6 bases and J lost 7 bases. The V gene's germline CDR1 is MNHNY and CDR2 SVGAGI (reference sequence).

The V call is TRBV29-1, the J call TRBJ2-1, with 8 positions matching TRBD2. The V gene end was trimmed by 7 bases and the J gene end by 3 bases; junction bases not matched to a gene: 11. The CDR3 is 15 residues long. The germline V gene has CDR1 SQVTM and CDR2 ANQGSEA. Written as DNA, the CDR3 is TGCAGCGGTGGGAGGACTAGCACCTTCTACAATGAGCAGTTCTTC. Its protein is CSGGRTSTFYNEQFF.

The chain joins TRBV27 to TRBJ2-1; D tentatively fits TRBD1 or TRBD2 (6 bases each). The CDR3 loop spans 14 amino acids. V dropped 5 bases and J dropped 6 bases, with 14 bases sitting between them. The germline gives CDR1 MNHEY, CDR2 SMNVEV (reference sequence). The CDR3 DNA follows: TGTGCCAGCAGTGCCCGGGGGCCCCTCAATGAGCAGTTCTTC. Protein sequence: CASSARGPLNEQFF.

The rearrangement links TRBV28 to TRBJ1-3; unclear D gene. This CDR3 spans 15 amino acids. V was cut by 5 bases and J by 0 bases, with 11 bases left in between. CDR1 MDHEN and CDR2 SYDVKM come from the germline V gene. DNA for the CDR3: TGTGCCAGCAGTCTAACGATTGCCTCTGGAAACACCATATATTTT. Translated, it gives CASSLTIASGNTIYF.

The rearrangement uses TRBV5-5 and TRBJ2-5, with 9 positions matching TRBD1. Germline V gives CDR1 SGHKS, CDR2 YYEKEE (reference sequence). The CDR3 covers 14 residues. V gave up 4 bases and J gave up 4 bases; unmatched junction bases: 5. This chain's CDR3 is CASSPQGAGETQYF. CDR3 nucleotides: TGTGCCAGCAGCCCACAGGGGGCGGGAGAGACCCAGTACTTC.

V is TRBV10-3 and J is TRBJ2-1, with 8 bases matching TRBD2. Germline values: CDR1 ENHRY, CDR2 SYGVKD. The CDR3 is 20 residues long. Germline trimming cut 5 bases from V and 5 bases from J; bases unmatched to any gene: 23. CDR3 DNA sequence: TGTGCCATCAGTTCCCCCCGGGGGGACGGGAGGGCCTTTCGAGACAATGAGCAGTTCTTC. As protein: CAISSPRGDGRAFRDNEQFF.

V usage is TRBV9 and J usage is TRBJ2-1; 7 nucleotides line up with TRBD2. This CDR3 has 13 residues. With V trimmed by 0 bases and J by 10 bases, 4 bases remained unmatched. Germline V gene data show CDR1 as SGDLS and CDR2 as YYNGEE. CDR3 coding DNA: TGTGCCAGCAGCGTAGGGGCAGCGGGGGAGCAGTTCTTC. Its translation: CASSVGAAGEQFF. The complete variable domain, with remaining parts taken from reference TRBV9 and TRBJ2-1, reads DSGVTQTPKHLITATGQRVTLRCSPRSGDLSVYWYQQSLDQGLQFLIQYYNGEERAKGNILERFSAQQFPDLHSELNLSSLELGDSALYFCASSVGAAGEQFFGPGTRLTVL.

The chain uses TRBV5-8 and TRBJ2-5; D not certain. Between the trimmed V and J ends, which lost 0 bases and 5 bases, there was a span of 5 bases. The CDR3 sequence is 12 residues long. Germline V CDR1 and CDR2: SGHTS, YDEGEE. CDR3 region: CASSLEVETQYF. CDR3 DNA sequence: TGTGCCAGCAGCTTGGAAGTGGAGACCCAGTACTTC.

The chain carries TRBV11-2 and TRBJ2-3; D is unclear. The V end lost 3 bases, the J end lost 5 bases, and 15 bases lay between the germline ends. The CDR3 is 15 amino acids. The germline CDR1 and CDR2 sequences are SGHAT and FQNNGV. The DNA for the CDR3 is TGTGCCAGCAGCTTGGACCGGTTAAAAGGAGATACGCAGTATTTT. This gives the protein CASSLDRLKGDTQYF.

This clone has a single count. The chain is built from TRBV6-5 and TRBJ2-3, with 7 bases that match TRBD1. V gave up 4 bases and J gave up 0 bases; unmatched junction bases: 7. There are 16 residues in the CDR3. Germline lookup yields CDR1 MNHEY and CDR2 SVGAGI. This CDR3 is CASSLRTGTSTDTQYF. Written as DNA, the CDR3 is TGTGCCAGCAGTTTGAGGACAGGCACTAGCACAGATACGCAGTATTTT.

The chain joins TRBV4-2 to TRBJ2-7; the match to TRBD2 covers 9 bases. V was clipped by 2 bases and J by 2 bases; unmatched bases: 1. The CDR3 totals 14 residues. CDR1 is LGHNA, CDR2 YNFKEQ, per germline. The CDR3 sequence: CASSQLAGTYEQYF. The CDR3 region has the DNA TGTGCCAGCAGCCAACTAGCGGGGACCTACGAGCAGTACTTC.

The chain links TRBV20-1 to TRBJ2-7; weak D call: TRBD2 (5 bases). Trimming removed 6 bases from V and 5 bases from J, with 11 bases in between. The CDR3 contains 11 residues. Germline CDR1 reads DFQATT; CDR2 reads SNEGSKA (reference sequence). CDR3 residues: CSATPGDEQYF. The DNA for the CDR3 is TGCAGTGCCACCCCCGGGGACGAGCAGTACTTC.

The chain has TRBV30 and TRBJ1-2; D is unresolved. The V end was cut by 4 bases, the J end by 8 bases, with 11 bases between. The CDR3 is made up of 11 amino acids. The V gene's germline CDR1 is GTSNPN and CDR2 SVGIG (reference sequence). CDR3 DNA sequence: TGTGCCTGGACCGGAGGCCCCGGCTACACCTTC. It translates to CAWTGGPGYTF.

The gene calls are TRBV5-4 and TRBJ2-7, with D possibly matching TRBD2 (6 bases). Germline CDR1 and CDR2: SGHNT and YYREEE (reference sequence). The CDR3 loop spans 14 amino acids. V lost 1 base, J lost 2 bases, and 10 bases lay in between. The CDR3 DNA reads TGTGCCAGCAGCTTGTTAGGAGGGCCCTACGAGCAGTACTTC. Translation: CASSLLGGPYEQYF. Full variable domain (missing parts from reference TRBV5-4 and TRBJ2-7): ETGVTQSPTHLIKTRGQQVTLRCSSQSGHNTVSWYQQALGQGPQFIFQYYREEENGRGNFPPRFSGLQFPNYSSELNVNALELDDSALYLCASSLLGGPYEQYFGPGTRLTVT.

As DNA, the CDR3 is TGTGCCAGCAGCTTAGATCTAAACACCGGGGAGCTGTTTTTT. Amino acid sequence: CASSLDLNTGELFF. This chain joins TRBV11-2 and TRBJ2-2, with D unclear. With 0 bases removed from V and 2 bases from J, the gap between germline ends came to 4 bases. The CDR3 is 14 residues long. CDR1 is SGHAT, CDR2 FQNNGV, per germline.

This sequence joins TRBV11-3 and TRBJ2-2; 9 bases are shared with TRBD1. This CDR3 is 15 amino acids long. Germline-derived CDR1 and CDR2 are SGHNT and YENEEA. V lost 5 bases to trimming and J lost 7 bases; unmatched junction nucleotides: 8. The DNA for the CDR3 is TGTGCCAGCAGCACTACAGGGGGCGGACTCGGGGAGCTGTTTTTT. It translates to CASSTTGGGLGELFF.

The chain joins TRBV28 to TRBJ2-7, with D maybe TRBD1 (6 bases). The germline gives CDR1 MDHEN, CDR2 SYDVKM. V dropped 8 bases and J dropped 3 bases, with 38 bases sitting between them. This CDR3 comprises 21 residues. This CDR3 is CASRLGTRRPGVSGHLYEQYF. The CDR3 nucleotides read TGTGCCAGCCGCCTTGGAACGAGGAGACCCGGGGTGTCGGGACACCTCTACGAGCAGTACTTC.

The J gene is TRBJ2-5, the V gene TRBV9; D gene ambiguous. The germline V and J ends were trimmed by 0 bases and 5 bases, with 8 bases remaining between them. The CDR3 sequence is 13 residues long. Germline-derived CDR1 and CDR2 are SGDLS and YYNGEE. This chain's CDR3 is CASSVDVLETQYF. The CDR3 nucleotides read TGTGCCAGCAGCGTAGACGTGTTGGAGACCCAGTACTTC.